These 16 T cell receptor beta chains originate from one sample sequenced in a study of cytomegalovirus exposure and HLA in healthy donors. In the PCR, 60 Vbeta and 13 Jbeta primers were used. Assay used: immunoSEQ multiplex PCR; TCRdb lists only in-frame clones, some missing. The table includes about 170,000 clones, 80% detected once. Sequencing was carried out using PBMCs. Source of these receptors: a man aged 30-40 years in good health and CMV-seropositive.

The gene calls are TRBV7-9 and TRBJ2-5, with TRBD1 matching 8 bases. V lost 0 bases, J lost 4 bases, and 7 bases stayed unmatched. The CDR3 has 16 amino acids. Germline-derived CDR1 and CDR2 are SEHNR and FQNEAQ (reference sequence). The CDR3 here is CASSLALQGAGETQYF. CDR3 nucleotide sequence: TGTGCCAGCAGCTTAGCGCTGCAGGGGGCCGGAGAGACCCAGTACTTC. Complete variable domain (other parts from reference TRBV7-9 and TRBJ2-5): DTGVSQNPRHKITKRGQNVTFRCDPISEHNRLYWYRQTLGQGPEFLTYFQNEAQLEKSRLLSDRFSAERPKGSFSTLEIQRTEQGDSAMYLCASSLALQGAGETQYFGPGTRLLVL.

The chain has TRBV10-3 and TRBJ2-2; 9 bases are shared with TRBD2. Per germline, CDR1 ENHRY and CDR2 SYGVKD. This CDR3 has 15 amino acids. With 5 bases clipped from V and 5 bases from J, the junction kept 6 bases outside the gene matches. The CDR3: CAISLAGVMTGELFF. DNA for the CDR3: TGTGCCATCAGTTTAGCGGGAGTGATGACCGGGGAGCTGTTTTTT.

The chain uses TRBV5-3 and TRBJ1-2; 7 bases line up with TRBD1. TRBV5-3 is assigned to the ORF class and has an uncertain function. The V gene end was trimmed by 4 bases and the J gene end by 3 bases; junction bases not matched to a gene: 15. There are 17 residues in the CDR3. DNA for the CDR3: TGTGCCAGAAGCGCGGGAACTGGGACAGACGTTTACTATGGCTACACCTTC. Protein: CARSAGTGTDVYYGYTF.

The V and J genes are TRBV5-1 and TRBJ2-5; no firm D call. The last part of the DNA fits TRBJ2-7 better; the J call may be wrong. In germline, CDR1 is SGHRS, CDR2 YFSETQ. This CDR3 has 14 residues. In DNA, the CDR3 is TGCGCCAGCAGCTTGGCTCTAACCGCCTACGAGCAGTACTTC. It encodes CASSLALTAYEQYF.

This sequence joins TRBV4-1 and TRBJ2-3; 10 bases match TRBD2. The CDR3 totals 17 residues. V shed 4 bases and J 0 bases; nucleotides not matched to a gene: 7. Germline lookup yields CDR1 MGHRA and CDR2 YSYEKL. The CDR3 region is CASSPWHSGRSTDTQYF. The CDR3 DNA follows: TGCGCCAGCAGCCCCTGGCATAGCGGGAGGAGCACAGATACGCAGTATTTT.

The chain recombines TRBV7-9 with TRBJ2-1, with 12 bases that match TRBD2. The CDR3 consists of 19 residues. V lost 1 base and J lost 8; bases outside the gene matches: 15. Germline lookup yields CDR1 SEHNR and CDR2 FQNEAQ (reference sequence). The CDR3 sequence is CASSLGGTSGYIGGDEQFF. For the CDR3, the DNA is TGTGCCAGCAGCTTAGGTGGGACTAGCGGGTATATTGGGGGGGATGAGCAGTTCTTC.

The V and J genes are TRBV2 and TRBJ2-5, with no clear D. CDR1 and CDR2 (germline): SNHLY, FYNNEI. Trimming shortened V by 6 bases and J by 1 base, and 12 bases separated the two germline ends. This CDR3 comprises 14 residues. The CDR3 reads CASSSRHPQETQYF. The DNA for the CDR3 is TGTGCCAGCAGCTCGCGACACCCCCAAGAGACCCAGTACTTC.

This sequence joins TRBV29-1 and TRBJ2-5, with D tentatively TRBD1 (6 bases). Germline loops: CDR1 SQVTM, CDR2 ANQGSEA. V lost 4 bases to trimming and J lost 5 bases, with 17 bases between them. CDR3 length: 14 residues. CDR3 residues: CSVGVTGLGETQYF. In DNA form, the CDR3 reads TGCAGCGTTGGGGTGACAGGCTTGGGGGAGACCCAGTACTTC.

This clone was seen only once. The V call is TRBV9, the J call TRBJ2-7, with D perhaps matching TRBD2 (6 bases). Germline CDR1 SGDLS, CDR2 YYNGEE. There are 12 residues in the CDR3. The V end lost 4 bases, the J end lost 6 bases, and 11 bases lay between the germline ends. The CDR3 nucleotides are TGTGCCAGCAGCTGGAGGGACGCCGAGCAGTACTTC. Its protein is CASSWRDAEQYF.

V and J are TRBV5-1 and TRBJ1-1, with D possibly being TRBD1 (6 bases). This CDR3 contains 13 residues. CDR1 and CDR2 from the germline V gene are SGHRS and YFSETQ. V shed 6 bases and J shed 8 bases, with 17 bases lying between them. CDR3 amino acids: CASTAGGGLEAFF. CDR3 nucleotide sequence: TGCGCCAGCACCGCGGGAGGGGGTCTCGAAGCTTTCTTT.

CDR3 protein: CASSSYLRFMNTEAFF. As DNA, the CDR3 is TGTGCCAGCAGCTCCTATCTGCGGTTTATGAACACTGAAGCTTTCTTT. The rearrangement links TRBV7-2 to TRBJ1-1; D not resolved. CDR3 length equals 16 residues. Germline V gene data show CDR1 as SGHTA and CDR2 as FQGNSA. The V gene lost 4 bases and the J gene lost 0 bases, with 15 bases spanning the gap.

This chain links TRBV30 with TRBJ1-5; TRBD1 is a possible D gene (6 bases). V was pared by 1 base and J by 5 bases, with 9 bases between. The CDR3 contains 13 residues. Germline-derived CDR1 and CDR2 are GTSNPN and SVGIG (reference sequence). This CDR3 reads CAWSEDSDQPQHF. DNA for the CDR3: TGTGCCTGGAGTGAGGACAGCGATCAGCCCCAGCATTTT.

The V call is TRBV25-1, the J call TRBJ1-2, with D possibly being TRBD1 (5 bases). In germline, CDR1 is MGHDK, CDR2 SYGVNS. With 4 bases removed from V and 6 bases from J, the gap between germline ends came to 15 bases. The CDR3 has 14 residues. The CDR3 bases are TGTGCCAGCAGTGCCACTGTTGGGGCGGATGGCTACACCTTC. Translation gives CASSATVGADGYTF.

The rearrangement joins TRBV14 to TRBJ1-1; a possible D gene is TRBD1 (5 bases). The CDR3 has 16 residues. Trimming removed 0 bases from V and 0 bases from J, with 11 bases in between. The germline V gene encodes CDR1 SGHDN and CDR2 FVKESK. The chain's CDR3 is CASSQDVGGVNTEAFF. The CDR3 coding sequence is TGTGCCAGCAGCCAAGACGTCGGGGGGGTGAACACTGAAGCTTTCTTT.

This clone has just a few counts. This sample includes further DNA sequences coding for the same CDR3. The chain employs TRBV4-2 and TRBJ2-3, with a weak D call TRBD2 (6 bases). Germline CDR1 and CDR2: LGHNA and YNFKEQ. The germline V and J ends were trimmed by 3 bases and 1 base, with 8 bases remaining between them. This CDR3 has 14 amino acids. In DNA, the CDR3 is TGTGCCAGCAGCCAGGGCGGGGGCACAGATACGCAGTATTTT. Translated: CASSQGGGTDTQYF.

This chain joins TRBV9 and TRBJ2-1; 13 bases agree with TRBD2. The J segment lost 6 bases and the V segment lost 0 bases, leaving 6 bases of the junction unmatched. CDR3 size: 17 residues. Germline assignment: CDR1 SGDLS and CDR2 YYNGEE. The CDR3 region is CASSVGLAGGLSNEQFF. For the CDR3, the DNA is TGTGCCAGCAGCGTAGGACTAGCGGGAGGCCTAAGCAATGAGCAGTTCTTC.